This T cell receptor (beta chain) was retrieved from a study of OX40 agonist ivuxolimab in advanced cancers. Study at large: Given to patients was ivuxolimab, an agonistic anti-OX40 (CD134) antibody.

The V and J ends lost 6 bases and 3 bases, in that order; junction bases with no gene match: 5. This CDR3 comprises 14 residues. Germline CDR1 is LNHDA and CDR2 is SQIVND (reference sequence). Study results and caveats: At 0.1-3.0 mg/kg, partial responders had clonal expansion among the lowest observed.

A remark on this clone: Its target is unknown.

Produced via immunoSEQ multiplex PCR; TCRdb's table is partial and in-frame only. The sample lists more than 40,000 clones, roughly 90% occurring once. The chain couples TRBV19 to TRBJ2-1; TRBD2 matches at 7 bases. The material was CD4+ or CD8+ T cells sorted from blood, obtained in a trial of the OX40 agonist ivuxolimab. This TCR was sampled from an adult with an advanced solid tumor such as melanoma, head and neck, liver or kidney cancer. CDR3 nucleotide sequence: TGTGCCAGTAGCCACGGGGGGAACTACAATGAGCAGTTCTTC. This encodes CASSHGGNYNEQFF.